One TCR beta chain is described in this entry. Its cognate antigen is unknown. This sample is drawn from a study of a mutant IDH1 vaccine in newly diagnosed glioma. The germline gives CDR1 MDHEN, CDR2 SYDVKM. The CDR3 sequence is 13 residues long. Trimming stripped 2 bases from V and 14 bases from J, with 18 bases between. Some clones are missing from TCRdb's copy, which holds only in-frame ones; the method was immunoSEQ multiplex PCR. The sample contains 50,000 to 60,000 clones, around nine tenths of which appear only once. The sample's time point: week 11, during vaccination. Vaccinated patients received 300 ug of mutant IDH1 20-mer peptide per dose, with topical imiquimod.

The clonotype originates from a man aged 45-65 years with glioma. The genes are TRBV28 and TRBJ1-2, with a possible D match to TRBD1 (5 bases). The sequencing here drew on PBMCs, taken from a glioma patient whose treatment included an IDH1 peptide vaccine. For the CDR3, the DNA is TGTGCCAGCAGTTTACTATCAGGGTTGGGGATGACCTTC. Its protein is CASSLLSGLGMTF.